These 10 T cell receptor beta chains originate from one sample sequenced in a study of beta chain features in type 1 diabetes. Overall study findings and caveats: The study found moderately but significantly shorter TCRB CDR3s in all four CD4+ subsets of Type 1 diabetes patients.

cDNA synthesis used the whole RNA isolate, giving expressed TCRB sequences. Using immunoSEQ multiplex PCR, the repertoire was profiled, and TCRdb retains in-frame clones only, with some absent. The table lists approximately 170,000 clones, around 8% of them singletons. Their recognized antigens are unknown. Specimen: central memory CD4+ T cells from blood. Receptors originate from a woman aged 40 to 50 with type 1 diabetes.

This clone has only a few counts. V gene TRBV6-6 combines with J gene TRBJ1-1; D unclear. Germline V CDR1 and CDR2: MNHNY, SVGAGI (reference sequence). V was trimmed by 5 bases and J by 10 bases, leaving 11 bases between them. The CDR3 is made up of 11 amino acids. The CDR3 protein is CASSTPAGAFF. CDR3 nucleotides: TGTGCCAGCAGTACCCCCGCCGGAGCTTTCTTT.

Only a few counts were recorded for this clone. This chain uses TRBV15 with TRBJ1-1; 8 positions match TRBD1. Germline V lookup: CDR1 LNHNV, CDR2 YYDKDF (reference sequence). This CDR3 is built from 15 residues. J gave up 4 bases and V 2 bases, and 6 bases lay outside the gene matches. DNA of the CDR3: TGTGCCACCAGCAGAAACCAGGGGGCTGGCACTGAAGCTTTCTTT. Translated, it gives CATSRNQGAGTEAFF.

A few counts support this clone. This chain connects TRBV5-1 to TRBJ2-7, with D possibly matching TRBD1 (5 bases). Germline lookup yields CDR1 SGHRS and CDR2 YFSETQ. With 0 bases removed from V and 6 bases from J, the gap between germline ends came to 13 bases. The CDR3 spans 14 residues. CDR3 protein: CASSLGALQGEQYF. CDR3 coding DNA: TGCGCCAGCAGCTTGGGAGCACTCCAGGGCGAGCAGTACTTC.

A remark on this clone: Germline is not matched at one junction end, which may reflect a read error. This chain uses TRBV6-5 with TRBJ2-1; 8 nucleotides line up with TRBD2. The CDR3 runs to 11 residues. The germline V gene has CDR1 MNHEY and CDR2 SVGAGI. DNA for the CDR3: TGTGCCAGCAGTTACCACCAGCGGGAGATCTTC. Its protein is CASSYHQREIF.

The rearrangement uses TRBV27 and TRBJ2-5; D perhaps matches TRBD2 (5 bases). The germline V gene has CDR1 MNHEY and CDR2 SMNVEV (reference sequence). Trimming cost V 0 bases and J 2 bases, with 13 bases left between them. The length of the CDR3 is 16 residues. In DNA, the CDR3 is TGTGCCAGCAGTTTATCCCCCGGACTCGTTCAAGAGACCCAGTACTTC. As protein: CASSLSPGLVQETQYF.

This chain links TRBV29-1 with TRBJ1-2; D is undetermined. The V and J ends lost 4 bases and 4 bases respectively, with 13 bases between them. CDR1 is SQVTM, CDR2 ANQGSEA, per germline. The CDR3 runs 13 residues. The CDR3 loop is CSVGQAFGYGYTF. The CDR3 DNA reads as TGCAGCGTTGGTCAGGCGTTTGGCTATGGCTACACCTTC.

The chain has TRBV4-3 and TRBJ2-5; no definite D call. Per the germline V gene, CDR1 is LGHNA and CDR2 is YSLEER. V gave up 1 base and J gave up 6 bases, with 6 bases separating them. This CDR3 spans 12 amino acids. Written as DNA, the CDR3 is TGCGCCAGCAGCCAAGGCGGAAAGACCCAGTACTTC. It specifies CASSQGGKTQYF.

The V and J genes are TRBV5-4 and TRBJ1-6; TRBD1 agrees at 7 bases. This CDR3 region has 14 residues. Germline lookup yields CDR1 SGHNT and CDR2 YYREEE (reference sequence). V shed 4 bases, J shed 11 bases, and the junction held 9 bases outside the gene matches. This chain's CDR3 is CASSRTGVEAPLHF. In DNA, the CDR3 is TGTGCCAGCAGCCGAACAGGGGTGGAGGCACCCCTCCACTTT.

The chain joins TRBV2 to TRBJ2-3, with a possible D match to TRBD2 (6 bases). The germline V gene encodes CDR1 SNHLY and CDR2 FYNNEI. The CDR3 sequence is 14 residues long. V was trimmed by 7 bases and J by 4 bases, leaving 15 bases between them. CDR3 in DNA: TGTGCCAGCATTCCCGGGGGTAGATCAGATACGCAGTATTTT. Its translation is CASIPGGRSDTQYF. Full variable domain (outside the CDR3, taken from reference TRBV2 and TRBJ2-3): EPEVTQTPSHQVTQMGQEVILRCVPISNHLYFYWYRQILGQKVEFLVSFYNNEISEKSEIFDDQFSVERPDGSNFTLKIRSTKLEDSAMYFCASIPGGRSDTQYFGPGTRLTVL.

This clone was counted between two and nine times. For the CDR3, the DNA is TGTGCCAGCAGCCGACCGGGACTAGCGGGGGAGGAGTACTTC. Amino acid sequence: CASSRPGLAGEEYF. The chain couples TRBV7-9 to TRBJ2-7, with 14 bases fitting TRBD2. The length of the CDR3 is 14 residues. The V segment lost 5 bases and the J segment 11 bases; nucleotides outside the gene matches: 8. The germline CDR1 and CDR2 sequences are SEHNR and FQNEAQ (reference sequence).